This T cell receptor beta chain was observed in a study of shared clonotypes between healthy human individuals. Measured with immunoSEQ multiplex PCR; TCRdb has only the in-frame clones, and not every one. The profile shows 2 million to 2.5 million clones, less than 95% of them singletons. Trimming shortened V by 6 bases and J by 0 bases, and 8 bases separated the two germline ends. CDR3 size: 13 residues. Germline CDR1 reads SGDLS; CDR2 reads YYNGEE. What was sequenced was naive CD4+ T cells from PBMCs. The subset was: CD45RA+ positively selected. The chain uses TRBV9 and TRBJ2-3, with D maybe TRBD2 (5 bases). The sequence was obtained from a man aged 18-30 years in good health. Some clones in this sample may be carry-over from other donors' samples. CDR3 protein: CASNGGSTDTQYF. The CDR3 nucleotides are TGTGCCAGCAATGGCGGGAGCACAGATACGCAGTATTTT.